The 24 T cell receptor beta chains in this list originate from one sample, sequenced in a study of shared clonotypes between healthy human individuals. Sequencing used immunoSEQ multiplex PCR; TCRdb keeps in-frame clones, though not all of them. The sample records roughly 110,000 clones, about 63% being singletons. The material sequenced was memory CD8+ T cells sorted from blood. Subset here: CD45RO+ cells pooled with CCR7-negative TemRA cells. The receptors here all came from a woman aged 30 to 39 in good health.

The chain uses TRBV6-6 and TRBJ2-1, with 7 bases lining up with TRBD2. Looked up from germline, CDR1 is MNHNY and CDR2 is SVGAGI (reference sequence). J was trimmed by 6 bases and V by 0 bases; bases with no gene match: 2. The CDR3 consists of 14 residues. The CDR3 DNA follows: TGTGCCAGCAGTTACTCGGGGGAGGGCAATGAGCAGTTCTTC. The encoded protein is CASSYSGEGNEQFF.

In this sample, this clone turned up once. This chain connects TRBV10-2 to TRBJ2-7, with D possibly matching TRBD1 (5 bases). The CDR3 contains 15 residues. V was shortened by 3 bases and J by 4 bases, with 16 bases between the two germline ends. The V gene's germline CDR1 is WSHSY and CDR2 SAAADI. The CDR3 loop reads CASSEVKGIVYEQYF. The CDR3 coding sequence is TGCGCCAGCAGTGAAGTAAAGGGGATCGTTTACGAGCAGTACTTC.

This chain connects TRBV7-6 to TRBJ1-2; the D is unclear. From germline, CDR1 is SGHVS and CDR2 FNYEAQ. This CDR3 is built from 14 residues. V was pared by 3 bases and J by 4 bases, with 12 bases between. CDR3 nucleotides: TGTGCCAGCAGCTTTGTACCGGTAGGCTATGGCTACACCTTC. It translates to CASSFVPVGYGYTF.

The V and J genes are TRBV7-9 and TRBJ1-1; no reliable D call. This CDR3 is built from 15 residues. V was clipped by 4 bases and J by 2 bases, with 14 bases between them. The V gene's germline CDR1 is SEHNR and CDR2 FQNEAQ (reference sequence). In DNA, the CDR3 is TGTGCCAGCAGCTCCAGATACGCGGCTAACACTGAAGCTTTCTTT. It encodes CASSSRYAANTEAFF.

J is TRBJ2-5 and V is TRBV10-3; 7 bases are shared with TRBD1. Unmatched junction bases numbered 16, after V lost 6 bases and J lost 3 bases. There are 17 residues in the CDR3. Per germline, CDR1 ENHRY and CDR2 SYGVKD. The CDR3 coding sequence is TGTGCCATCAGCGCCGCCCACTTGGGACAGTCGAAAGAGACCCAGTACTTC. It yields the protein CAISAAHLGQSKETQYF.

This clone was seen a handful of times. The chain combines TRBV10-3 with TRBJ2-3, with D unresolved. Germline CDR1 is ENHRY and CDR2 is SYGVKD. The CDR3 covers 13 residues. The V end was cut by 7 bases, the J end by 3 bases, with 11 bases between. This CDR3 reads CAITKAGTDTQYF. In nucleotides, the CDR3 is TGTGCCATCACCAAGGCCGGAACAGATACGCAGTATTTT.

The chain has TRBV6-6 and TRBJ1-1, with unresolved D. Looked up from germline, CDR1 is MNHNY and CDR2 is SVGAGI (reference sequence). V was shortened by 7 bases and J by 1 base, with 4 bases between the two germline ends. The CDR3 totals 11 residues. DNA of the CDR3: TGTGCCAGCACTCAGAACACTGAAGCTTTCTTT. Its protein product is CASTQNTEAFF.

The chain couples TRBV5-1 to TRBJ2-7; D is undetermined. From germline, CDR1 is SGHRS and CDR2 YFSETQ. Trimming shortened V by 5 bases and J by 6 bases, and 12 bases separated the two germline ends. This CDR3 is 12 amino acids long. The CDR3 DNA follows: TGCGCCAGCAGTCGAACTGAAGGCGAGCAGTACTTC. Translated, it gives CASSRTEGEQYF.

The chain has TRBV9 and TRBJ2-6; 10 positions agree with TRBD1. V shed 4 bases and J 1 base; nucleotides not matched to a gene: 8. The CDR3 runs 18 residues. Germline V gene lookup returns CDR1 SGDLS and CDR2 YYNGEE. This CDR3 reads CASSLRQGARSGANVLTF. The CDR3 DNA sequence: TGTGCCAGCAGCTTAAGACAGGGGGCGCGTTCTGGGGCCAACGTCCTGACTTTC.

The chain combines TRBV27 with TRBJ2-5; D is perhaps TRBD1 (6 bases). Germline V gene data show CDR1 as MNHEY and CDR2 as SMNVEV (reference sequence). The CDR3 loop spans 14 amino acids. V gave up 6 bases and J gave up 6 bases, with 17 bases separating them. In DNA, the CDR3 is TGTGCCAGCAGGGGAAGGGGCAGGGGCCAGACCCAGTACTTC. Residues: CASRGRGRGQTQYF.

The genes are TRBV7-9 and TRBJ2-4; the D gene could be TRBD1 or TRBD2 (5 bases each). CDR1 and CDR2 (germline): SEHNR, FQNEAQ (reference sequence). This CDR3 spans 14 amino acids. Trimming removed 5 bases at V and 13 bases at J, with 21 bases between. DNA of the CDR3: TGTGCCAGCAGCACCGGGGCCATAGTGGCCAGACAGTACTTC. This codes for CASSTGAIVARQYF.

DNA for the CDR3: TGTGCCAGCAGCCATGGGACCCGCTACGAGCAGTACTTC. Encoded protein: CASSHGTRYEQYF. The chain recombines TRBV11-3 with TRBJ2-5; D could derive from TRBD1 or TRBD2 (5 bases each). The J call may be wrong; the DNA end is better matched by TRBJ2-7. Germline CDR1 and CDR2: SGHNT and YENEEA. The CDR3 covers 13 residues.

The chain carries TRBV7-3 and TRBJ2-2, with D perhaps matching TRBD1 (6 bases). Trimming took off 4 bases at V and 7 bases at J, with 10 bases between the two ends. Germline lookup yields CDR1 SGHTA and CDR2 FQGTGA. CDR3 length: 13 amino acids. The CDR3 spells CASSSRGDGELFF. The CDR3 nucleotides read TGTGCCAGCAGCTCCAGGGGCGACGGGGAGCTGTTTTTT. The whole variable domain, filled in from reference TRBV7-3 and TRBJ2-2, reads GAGVSQTPSNKVTEKGKYVELRCDPISGHTALYWYRQSLGQGPEFLIYFQGTGAADDSGLPNDRFFAVRPEGSVSTLKIQRTERGDSAVYLCASSSRGDGELFFGEGSRLTVL.

V gene TRBV10-3 combines with J gene TRBJ2-7; TRBD2 matches at 10 bases. V was pared by 8 bases and J by 4 bases, with 14 bases of the junction left unmatched. Germline V gene sequence: CDR1 ENHRY, CDR2 SYGVKD. The CDR3 length is 16 residues. The CDR3 sequence: CAIGEGIAGGVYEQYF. DNA of the CDR3: TGTGCCATCGGAGAGGGAATAGCGGGAGGAGTTTACGAGCAGTACTTC.

This sequence joins TRBV5-1 and TRBJ2-1; TRBD2 matches at 10 bases. Per germline, CDR1 SGHRS and CDR2 YFSETQ. The J segment lost 9 bases and the V segment lost 5 bases, leaving 14 bases of the junction unmatched. There are 16 residues in the CDR3. CDR3 DNA: TGCGCCAGCAGGCAGTCGACTAGCGGGTTTGCCGGTGAGCAGTTCTTC. Protein sequence: CASRQSTSGFAGEQFF.

This clone was seen once. The rearrangement uses TRBV5-1 and TRBJ1-3, with 7 nucleotides matching TRBD1. The germline V gene has CDR1 SGHRS and CDR2 YFSETQ. V dropped 0 bases and J dropped 4; count of bases not matched to a gene: 7. The CDR3 is 16 residues long. The CDR3: CASSLGDRTRGNTIYF. CDR3 nucleotide sequence: TGCGCCAGCAGCTTGGGGGACAGAACTAGAGGAAACACCATATATTTT.

The chain joins TRBV28 to TRBJ1-2, with D perhaps matching TRBD1 (6 bases). The V end was cut by 1 base, the J end by 3 bases, with 15 bases between. In germline, CDR1 is MDHEN, CDR2 SYDVKM. The CDR3 extends over 16 amino acids. The CDR3 loop reads CASSLSRQVPDYGYTF. Here the CDR3 DNA reads TGTGCCAGCAGTTTATCAAGACAGGTCCCAGACTATGGCTACACCTTC.

The V and J genes are TRBV6-5 and TRBJ2-3; D remains ambiguous. CDR1 and CDR2 from the germline V gene are MNHEY and SVGAGI. There are 13 residues in the CDR3. Trimming shortened V by 5 bases and J by 5 bases, and 11 bases separated the two germline ends. This chain's CDR3 is CASSPQNEDTQYF. The CDR3 bases are TGTGCCAGCAGTCCACAAAACGAAGATACGCAGTATTTT.

This clone appeared a few times. V and J are TRBV7-9 and TRBJ2-7, with 7 nucleotides matching TRBD2. V was clipped by 5 bases and J by 2 bases; unmatched bases: 9. Per germline, CDR1 SEHNR and CDR2 FQNEAQ (reference sequence). The CDR3 sequence is 15 residues long. CDR3 sequence (DNA): TGTGCCAGCAGCCAAGATCTAGCGGAAGCCTACGAGCAGTACTTC. Residues: CASSQDLAEAYEQYF.

The sample holds a few counts of this clone. The CDR3 loop is CASSDRDIGTYEQYF. CDR3 bases: TGTGCCAGCAGTGACCGGGACATAGGTACCTACGAGCAGTACTTC. The chain is built from TRBV25-1 and TRBJ2-7, with D perhaps TRBD1 (6 bases). CDR1 is MGHDK and CDR2 is SYGVNS in the germline V gene. The CDR3 extends over 15 amino acids. Trimming cost V 3 bases and J 2 bases, with 14 bases left between them.

The chain employs TRBV29-1 and TRBJ2-2; 8 bases map to TRBD1. The germline V gene encodes CDR1 SQVTM and CDR2 ANQGSEA. The CDR3 totals 15 residues. Unmatched junction bases numbered 9, after V lost 7 bases and J lost 2 bases. The CDR3 bases are TGCAGCGCCAGATTCGCAGGGGGCAACACCGGGGAGCTGTTTTTT. Translating gives CSARFAGGNTGELFF.

The J gene is TRBJ1-2, the V gene TRBV13; D gene uncertain. Trimming cost V 1 base and J 7 bases, with 13 bases left between them. CDR1 PRHDT and CDR2 FYEKMQ come from the germline V gene (reference sequence). The CDR3 extends over 14 amino acids. This CDR3 reads CASSLEGANSGYTF. CDR3 DNA sequence: TGTGCCAGCAGCTTAGAAGGAGCCAACAGTGGCTACACCTTC.

This clone was detected many times. The V and J genes are TRBV28 and TRBJ2-5; 9 nucleotides line up with TRBD2. TRBJ2-7 explains the end of the DNA better; the J call may be wrong. The CDR3 is made up of 15 amino acids. The germline CDR1 and CDR2 sequences are MDHEN and SYDVKM. The CDR3 is CASSFLAGVINEQYF. The CDR3 DNA sequence: TGTGCCAGCAGTTTCTTAGCGGGAGTTATTAACGAGCAGTACTTC.

This clone was seen a few times. This chain joins TRBV6-4 and TRBJ2-1; 8 bases align to TRBD1. With V trimmed by 0 bases and J by 7 bases, 2 bases remained unmatched. This CDR3 region has 14 residues. Germline V lookup: CDR1 MRHNA, CDR2 SNTAGT. This CDR3 reads CASSDSGTGNEQFF. The CDR3 DNA sequence: TGTGCCAGCAGTGACTCCGGGACAGGTAATGAGCAGTTCTTC.